Listed here is a single TCR beta chain. The target antigen is unknown. The trim removed 3 bases at V and 6 bases at J, leaving 8 bases unmatched. Germline assignment: CDR1 SGDLS and CDR2 YYNGEE. The CDR3 sequence is 15 residues long. The record originates from a study of PD-L1 blockade in urothelial cancer. Study-wide background: Blood analysis was done at 3 weeks (second dose) and 6 weeks after treatment began. Overall study results and limits: Clonality of blood TCR below the median before treatment predicted better survival.

Every PCR was spiked with synthetic TCR analog templates. Measured with immunoSEQ multiplex PCR; TCRdb has only the in-frame clones, and not every one. The repertoire holds about 19,000 clones, with about four fifths as singletons. Time point described: peripheral blood 6 weeks after treatment start. The clonotype was recovered from a man aged 45-65 years with urothelial cancer. The chain links TRBV9 to TRBJ2-1, with 8 nucleotides matching TRBD2. This specimen was PBMCs, taken around atezolizumab (anti-PD-L1) treatment. The CDR3 sequence is CASSGSSGHANEQFF. CDR3 in DNA: TGTGCCAGCAGCGGATCTAGCGGGCACGCCAATGAGCAGTTCTTC.